The T cell receptor beta chain under discussion was sequenced for a study of T cells in Graves' hyperthyroidism and ophthalmopathy. This clonotype was picked up a small number of times. Investigators excluded patients with uncontrolled infection, other autoimmune disease, pregnancy or lactation. TCR beta CDR3 region amplification was performed from RNA transcripts. Researchers ran a first-round RT-PCR on the TCR CDR3 using the HTBI primer set. Via MiXCR, TCRdb re-called the multiplex PCR reads, giving one row per CDR3 protein. This table holds 300,000 to 400,000 distinct CDR3 sequences, over 15% found once. The material sequenced was blood. The TCR originated in a woman aged 50 to 60 with Graves' hyperthyroidism.

The DNA for the CDR3 is TGTGCCAGTAGCGTCGCAGGGGGCCTTCAGCCCCAGCATTTT. Residues: CASSVAGGLQPQHF. The gene calls are TRBV19 and TRBJ1-5; 8 bases agree with TRBD1. Germline values: CDR1 LNHDA, CDR2 SQIVND (reference sequence). The CDR3 is made up of 14 amino acids. Unmatched junction bases numbered 7, after V lost 6 bases and J lost 6 bases.